Each of the 29 T cell receptor beta chains below was sequenced from the same sample in a study of radiation and T cells in renal cell carcinoma. TCRdb's copy holds only in-frame clones and misses some; the assay was immunoSEQ multiplex PCR. The data show 70,000 to 95,000 clones, 82% seen once. This sample's time point: baseline pretreatment blood. Stated treatment: 15 Gy SBRT to primary tumor, nephrectomy 4 weeks later. The starting material was blood, obtained from a patient whose treatment included radiotherapy and nephrectomy. The origin of the receptors is a man in his sixties with renal cell carcinoma.

The V and J genes are TRBV28 and TRBJ1-2, with TRBD1 as a possible D gene (6 bases). The V end lost 7 bases, the J end lost 0 bases, and 21 bases lay between the germline ends. Germline V gene data show CDR1 as MDHEN and CDR2 as SYDVKM. The CDR3 runs to 17 residues. CDR3 sequence (DNA): TGTGCCAGCACTTTGTCAGGGGTCGTGGGAGCTAACTATGGCTACACCTTC. The encoded protein is CASTLSGVVGANYGYTF.

This chain uses TRBV5-1 with TRBJ2-5; TRBD1 aligns across 7 bases. The CDR3 extends over 16 amino acids. CDR1 and CDR2 (germline): SGHRS, YFSETQ. Unmatched junction bases numbered 5, after V lost 0 bases and J lost 0 bases. CDR3 in DNA: TGCGCCAGCAGCTTGGAAGGGACAGCGTACCAAGAGACCCAGTACTTC. Amino acid sequence: CASSLEGTAYQETQYF.

The rearrangement links TRBV4-1 to TRBJ2-7; possible D gene TRBD2, 6 bases. CDR3 size: 19 residues. The germline gives CDR1 MGHRA, CDR2 YSYEKL. Trimming left V 0 bases short and J 5 bases short, with 26 bases between. CDR3 loop: CASSQDVGGASSSRDEQYF. The CDR3 DNA is TGCGCCAGCAGCCAAGATGTAGGAGGGGCAAGCTCGAGCCGTGACGAGCAGTACTTC.

The rearrangement joins TRBV15 to TRBJ2-5; 9 bases match TRBD1. The DNA end is more similar to TRBJ2-7, so the J call may be wrong. The CDR3 runs 17 residues. Germline V gene sequence: CDR1 LNHNV, CDR2 YYDKDF (reference sequence). This CDR3 is CATSRTPGQGSSYEQYF. The CDR3, as DNA: TGTGCCACCAGCAGGACCCCGGGACAGGGTTCTTCCTACGAGCAGTACTTC.

The chain has TRBV28 and TRBJ1-1; tentative D call: TRBD1 (6 bases). Trimming stripped 6 bases from V and 1 base from J, with 12 bases between. The germline V gene has CDR1 MDHEN and CDR2 SYDVKM. This CDR3 is built from 14 residues. The CDR3 DNA follows: TGTGCCAGCAGGGGGGGGCGCGGGAACACTGAAGCTTTCTTT. As protein: CASRGGRGNTEAFF.

The chain combines TRBV6-5 with TRBJ2-1; 10 bases fit TRBD2. Germline values: CDR1 MNHEY, CDR2 SVGAGI. The junction had 4 bases not matched to a gene; V was cut back by 2 bases and J by 6 bases. The CDR3 spans 15 residues. The CDR3 reads CASSYRTSGRNEQFF. The CDR3 DNA is TGTGCCAGCAGTTACAGGACTAGCGGCCGCAATGAGCAGTTCTTC.

V gene TRBV27 combines with J gene TRBJ2-7, with D unclear. Germline loops: CDR1 MNHEY, CDR2 SMNVEV (reference sequence). Deletions cut 3 bases from V and 2 bases from J, with 8 bases between. The CDR3 has 13 residues. CDR3 sequence: CASSFTPTYEQYF. The CDR3 DNA follows: TGTGCCAGCAGTTTCACACCTACCTACGAGCAGTACTTC.

This clone occurred once. The chain couples TRBV2 to TRBJ2-2; 8 nucleotides line up with TRBD2. Looked up from germline, CDR1 is SNHLY and CDR2 is FYNNEI. The V gene end was trimmed by 10 bases and the J gene end by 0 bases; junction bases not matched to a gene: 4. CDR3 length equals 14 residues. The DNA for the CDR3 is TGTGCCACACGACTAGCGCCGAACACCGGGGAGCTGTTTTTT. Residues: CATRLAPNTGELFF.

This clone was observed a single time. The chain is built from TRBV7-2 and TRBJ2-3; the match to TRBD2 covers 13 bases. The germline CDR1 and CDR2 sequences are SGHTA and FQGNSA. The CDR3 extends over 18 amino acids. Losses at the gene ends were 3 bases for V and 0 bases for J; bases not matched to a gene: 6. CDR3 region: CASSFTSGRGTSTDTQYF. The CDR3 DNA sequence: TGTGCCAGCAGCTTCACTAGCGGGAGGGGAACTAGCACAGATACGCAGTATTTT.

The rearrangement links TRBV5-1 to TRBJ2-7, with D perhaps matching TRBD1 (6 bases). The CDR3 extends over 17 amino acids. Trimming stripped 1 base from V and 2 bases from J, with 19 bases between. Germline-derived CDR1 and CDR2 are SGHRS and YFSETQ. CDR3 in DNA: TGCGCCAGCAGCTTGACCGCCAGGGGAGAGCAGACCTACGAGCAGTACTTC. Translating gives CASSLTARGEQTYEQYF.

The chain joins TRBV7-9 to TRBJ2-3; 9 positions agree with TRBD1. Trimming took 8 bases from V and 2 from J; bases not matched to a gene: 14. The CDR3 is 17 amino acids. CDR1 is SEHNR and CDR2 is FQNEAQ in the germline V gene (reference sequence). The CDR3 here is CASPPEYGTGITDTQYF. CDR3 nucleotides: TGTGCCAGCCCCCCCGAATACGGGACAGGGATCACAGATACGCAGTATTTT.

The chain is built from TRBV5-1 and TRBJ1-3, with D possibly being TRBD1 (5 bases). The CDR3 totals 18 residues. Trimming cost V 0 bases and J 0 bases, with 16 bases left between them. The germline V gene has CDR1 SGHRS and CDR2 YFSETQ. Written as DNA, the CDR3 is TGCGCCAGCAGCTTGGGGGCCGGGACGGCCAGCTCTGGAAACACCATATATTTT. This gives the protein CASSLGAGTASSGNTIYF.

The genes are TRBV7-3 and TRBJ2-7; 7 nucleotides match TRBD2. The CDR3 is 14 residues long. V lost 2 bases to trimming and J lost 2 bases; unmatched junction nucleotides: 3. CDR1 SGHTA and CDR2 FQGTGA come from the germline V gene. DNA for the CDR3: TGTGCCAGCAGCTTAGCGGGAGACACCTACGAGCAGTACTTC. The encoded protein is CASSLAGDTYEQYF. The full variable domain, in which reference TRBV7-3 and TRBJ2-7 provide the parts outside the CDR3, is GAGVSQTPSNKVTEKGKYVELRCDPISGHTALYWYRQSLGQGPEFLIYFQGTGAADDSGLPNDRFFAVRPEGSVSTLKIQRTERGDSAVYLCASSLAGDTYEQYFGPGTRLTVT.

This chain joins TRBV19 and TRBJ2-7; maybe TRBD1 (5 bases). This CDR3 is built from 13 residues. Per the germline V gene, CDR1 is LNHDA and CDR2 is SQIVND (reference sequence). The V end was cut by 8 bases, the J end by 0 bases, with 11 bases between. CDR3 in DNA: TGTGCCAGTCAGGGTCTAGACTCCTACGAGCAGTACTTC. Residues: CASQGLDSYEQYF.

The chain joins TRBV6-5 to TRBJ1-4; D unresolved. Deletions cut 5 bases from V and 0 bases from J, with 4 bases between. This CDR3 spans 13 amino acids. Germline values: CDR1 MNHEY, CDR2 SVGAGI. The CDR3 DNA follows: TGTGCCAGCAGTAGAACAACTAATGAAAAACTGTTTTTT. Its translation is CASSRTTNEKLFF.

This clone was detected once. The V call is TRBV19, the J call TRBJ1-6; D is uncertain. There are 13 residues in the CDR3. Per germline, CDR1 LNHDA and CDR2 SQIVND (reference sequence). Trimming removed 7 bases from V and 7 bases from J, with 11 bases in between. CDR3 DNA: TGTGCCAGTAAACGGGGAAGCAATTCACCCCTCCACTTT. The encoded protein is CASKRGSNSPLHF.

This chain links TRBV9 with TRBJ1-2, with D possibly TRBD1 on 5 matching bases. CDR3 length: 13 amino acids. Trimming left V 0 bases short and J 3 bases short, with 6 bases between. Per germline, CDR1 SGDLS and CDR2 YYNGEE. DNA of the CDR3: TGTGCCAGCAGCGTAGGAGGGGACTATGGCTACACCTTC. Protein sequence: CASSVGGDYGYTF. Drawing the rest from reference TRBV9 and TRBJ1-2, the complete variable domain is DSGVTQTPKHLITATGQRVTLRCSPRSGDLSVYWYQQSLDQGLQFLIQYYNGEERAKGNILERFSAQQFPDLHSELNLSSLELGDSALYFCASSVGGDYGYTFGSGTRLTVV.

The CDR3 region is CASSTGGAETQYF. CDR3 nucleotide sequence: TGCGCCAGCAGCACAGGGGGCGCAGAGACCCAGTACTTC. The rearrangement uses TRBV5-1 and TRBJ2-5; the match to TRBD1 covers 9 bases. The CDR3 spans 13 residues. CDR1 and CDR2 (germline): SGHRS, YFSETQ. Losses at the gene ends were 4 bases for V and 4 bases for J; bases not matched to a gene: 2.

This clone showed up just once. J is TRBJ2-7 and V is TRBV6-7; the D call may be TRBD1 or TRBD2 (6 bases each). TRBV6-7 is noted as an ORF with a role that remains uncertain. The CDR3 is 13 amino acids. Trimming pared 6 bases from V and 5 bases from J, leaving 14 bases between. The CDR3 DNA reads as TGTGCCAGCAGGCCCGGGGGCCGGGACGAGCAGTACTTC. Translation gives CASRPGGRDEQYF.

The chain combines TRBV16 with TRBJ2-6; D unresolved. V dropped 0 bases and J dropped 0 bases, with 6 bases sitting between them. Per the germline V gene, CDR1 is KGHSY and CDR2 is FQNENV. This CDR3 spans 16 amino acids. CDR3 in amino acids: CASSQSGISGANVLTF. The CDR3 DNA follows: TGTGCCAGCAGCCAATCTGGGATCTCTGGGGCCAACGTCCTGACTTTC. Full variable domain (missing parts from reference TRBV16 and TRBJ2-6): GEEVAQTPKHLVRGEGQKAKLYCAPIKGHSYVFWYQQVLKNEFKFLISFQNENVFDETGMPKERFSAKCLPNSPCSLEIQATKLEDSAVYFCASSQSGISGANVLTFGAGSRLTVL.

The chain has TRBV10-1 and TRBJ2-2; D not resolved. The germline V gene encodes CDR1 WNHNN and CDR2 SYGVQD (reference sequence). Between the trimmed V and J ends, which lost 8 bases and 3 bases, there was a span of 7 bases. The CDR3 spans 12 residues. The CDR3 loop reads CASGGDTGELFF. The CDR3 region has the DNA TGCGCCAGCGGTGGCGACACCGGGGAGCTGTTTTTT.

The chain links TRBV2 to TRBJ2-7, with D perhaps TRBD2 (5 bases). V lost 7 bases, J lost 3 bases, and 7 bases lay in between. The V gene's germline CDR1 is SNHLY and CDR2 FYNNEI. The CDR3 runs to 11 residues. The CDR3 DNA reads as TGTGCCAGCACCGACTACTACGAGCAGTACTTC. It translates to CASTDYYEQYF.

The chain combines TRBV4-3 with TRBJ2-1; maybe TRBD2 (5 bases). CDR1 LGHNA and CDR2 YSLEER come from the germline V gene. The CDR3 sequence is 17 residues long. Trimming took 0 bases from V and 0 from J, leaving 12 bases between them. The CDR3, as DNA: TGCGCCAGCAGCCAAGATTCGGACTCAAGCTCCTACAATGAGCAGTTCTTC. It codes for CASSQDSDSSSYNEQFF.

The rearrangement links TRBV4-1 to TRBJ2-1, with 7 bases matching TRBD2. Per germline, CDR1 MGHRA and CDR2 YSYEKL. The CDR3 sequence is 20 residues long. Trimming cost V 1 base and J 0 bases; bases outside gene matches: 15. CDR3 in DNA: TGCGCCAGCAGCCAAGTGGGTTTGGGGAGGCGCGGGGGCTCCTACAATGAGCAGTTCTTC. Translated, it gives CASSQVGLGRRGGSYNEQFF.

This chain connects TRBV4-2 to TRBJ2-3; no firm D call. V gave up 1 base and J gave up 2 bases, with 10 bases separating them. Germline-derived CDR1 and CDR2 are LGHNA and YNFKEQ. CDR3 length: 15 residues. The CDR3 nucleotides are TGTGCCAGCAGCCAAGGAGCAGCCCTCACAGATACGCAGTATTTT. Translating it yields CASSQGAALTDTQYF.

V gene TRBV28 combines with J gene TRBJ1-5, with TRBD1 matching 7 bases. Germline values: CDR1 MDHEN, CDR2 SYDVKM. Germline trimming cut 7 bases from V and 3 bases from J; bases unmatched to any gene: 6. The CDR3 has 14 residues. Written as DNA, the CDR3 is TGTGCCAGCATCTCGGGACAGTACAATCAGCCCCAGCATTTT. Translated, it gives CASISGQYNQPQHF.

The chain couples TRBV6-5 to TRBJ1-2, with 10 bases aligning to TRBD1. V lost 5 bases and J lost 4; bases outside the gene matches: 1. The CDR3 length is 13 residues. CDR1 MNHEY and CDR2 SVGAGI come from the germline V gene. The CDR3, as DNA: TGTGCCAGCAGTCGGACAGGGGGCTATGGCTACACCTTC. It codes for CASSRTGGYGYTF.

This clone occurred once. CDR3 residues: CASSLGQGAEAFF. The CDR3 region has the DNA TGTGCCAGCAGCTTGGGACAGGGGGCTGAAGCTTTCTTT. V and J are TRBV7-8 and TRBJ1-1; 11 positions match TRBD1. The CDR3 spans 13 residues. V lost 3 bases and J lost 6; bases outside the gene matches: 0. Germline CDR1 is SGHVS and CDR2 is FQNEAQ.

The chain uses TRBV4-3 and TRBJ1-5; a weak D match, TRBD1 (6 bases). The CDR3 length is 15 residues. Per the germline V gene, CDR1 is LGHNA and CDR2 is YSLEER. Trimming left V 0 bases short and J 5 bases short, with 11 bases between. This CDR3 reads CASSQDPGGHQPQHF. In DNA, the CDR3 is TGCGCCAGCAGCCAAGACCCGGGGGGCCATCAGCCCCAGCATTTT.